This is a list of T cell receptor beta chains from one sample in a study of T cells in Graves' hyperthyroidism and ophthalmopathy. MiXCR, applied by TCRdb to the multiplex PCR reads, yields one record per CDR3 protein. The table lists some 600,000 distinct CDR3 sequences, just over 45% of them singletons, with approximately 8.2% in the top ten. The sample consisted of peripheral blood or thyroid tissue (not recorded which). The receptors derive from a woman under 30 with Graves' hyperthyroidism. CDR3s include the opening cysteine and the closing phenylalanine or tryptophan. Fields, in order: CDR3 length, clone size, J gene, V gene, D gene, CDR3 DNA, CDR3 protein. The D gene is left open where the match is weak. The size field is filled for only some rows; it gives once, few, many or a size class.

length: 13
size: many
J: TRBJ2-7
V: TRBV7-3
D: TRBD1
DNA: TGTGCCAGCAGCTCATCGACAGGGAACGAGCAGTACTTC
CDR3: CASSSSTGNEQYF

length: 15
size: .
J: TRBJ2-6
V: TRBV29-1
D: TRBD2
DNA: TGCAGCGTTGACAGGGAGGGCTATGGGGCCAACGTCCTGACTTTC
CDR3: CSVDREGYGANVLTF

length: 13
size: few
J: TRBJ1-4
V: TRBV7-8
D: .
DNA: TGTGCCAGCGGGGACGGGGGCGTTGAAAAACTGTTTTTT
CDR3: CASGDGGVEKLFF

length: 15
size: few
J: TRBJ2-7
V: TRBV12-5
D: .
DNA: TGTGCTAGTGGCCAATCAACAGGGAACATCTACGAGCAGTACTTC
CDR3: CASGQSTGNIYEQYF

length: 13
size: few
J: TRBJ1-1
V: TRBV29-1
D: .
DNA: TGCAGCGTCACCAGGACTGGGAACACTGAAGCTTTCTTT
CDR3: CSVTRTGNTEAFF

length: 15
size: .
J: TRBJ2-2
V: TRBV5-1
D: TRBD1
DNA: TGCGCCAGCAGCTTTACAGGGGGCAGTACCGGGGAGCTGTTTTTT
CDR3: CASSFTGGSTGELFF

length: 14
size: .
J: TRBJ1-1
V: TRBV19
D: .
DNA: TGTGCCAGTATCCCGTCGGGACGAAACACTGAAGCTTTCTTT
CDR3: CASIPSGRNTEAFF

length: 14
size: .
J: TRBJ1-5
V: TRBV10-3
D: TRBD1
DNA: TGTGCCATCAGGTCTGGACAGGGAAATCAGCCCCAGCATTTT
CDR3: CAIRSGQGNQPQHF

length: 13
size: .
J: TRBJ2-7
V: TRBV20-1
D: .
DNA: TGCAGTGCTAGTATCCAGCAGGCCTACGAGCAGTACTTC
CDR3: CSASIQQAYEQYF

length: 14
size: few
J: TRBJ2-7
V: TRBV7-6
D: .
DNA: TGTGCCAGCAGCCCGACAGGCCACTCCTACGAGCAGTACTTC
CDR3: CASSPTGHSYEQYF

length: 17
size: .
J: TRBJ2-6
V: TRBV29-1
D: .
DNA: TGCAGCGTTGAAGTCTACCTGGCGGTCTCTGGGGCCAACGTCCTGACTTTC
CDR3: CSVEVYLAVSGANVLTF

length: 14
size: .
J: TRBJ2-3
V: TRBV20-1
D: TRBD2
DNA: TGCAGTGCTAGATGGGGACTAGCGGAAGATACGCAGTATTTT
CDR3: CSARWGLAEDTQYF

length: 15
size: .
J: TRBJ1-1
V: TRBV7-6
D: TRBD1
DNA: TGTGCCAGCAGCTTATCGGGACAGGGGTACACTGAAGCTTTCTTT
CDR3: CASSLSGQGYTEAFF

length: 14
size: .
J: TRBJ1-6
V: TRBV12-3/TRBV12-4
D: TRBD1
DNA: TGTGCCAGCAGAATCCGACAGGGCGGTTCACCCCTCCACTTT
CDR3: CASRIRQGGSPLHF

length: 13
size: many
J: TRBJ1-5
V: TRBV29-1
D: TRBD1
DNA: TGCAGCGTGGGACAGGGGCAGGGTCAGCCCCAGCATTTT
CDR3: CSVGQGQGQPQHF

length: 14
size: many
J: TRBJ2-6
V: TRBV10-3
D: .
DNA: TGTGCCAGCAAGGCCGGACCTGGGGCCAACGTCCTGACTTTC
CDR3: CASKAGPGANVLTF

length: 17
size: .
J: TRBJ1-4
V: TRBV27
D: TRBD1
DNA: TGTGCCAGCAGTTTAGGGGACAGGGTGGGCTCTGATGAAAAACTGTTTTTT
CDR3: CASSLGDRVGSDEKLFF

length: 14
size: .
J: TRBJ1-3
V: TRBV7-2
D: TRBD1
DNA: TGTGCCAGCAGCTTAATAGGGGGCTCGAACACCATATATTTT
CDR3: CASSLIGGSNTIYF

length: 14
size: .
J: TRBJ2-5
V: TRBV12-3/TRBV12-4
D: .
DNA: TGTGCCAGCAGCGGACTGATTGCTGAAGAGACCCAGTACTTC
CDR3: CASSGLIAEETQYF

length: 16
size: .
J: TRBJ1-2
V: TRBV29-1
D: TRBD1
DNA: TGCAGCGCCGATGGACAGGGGACAGGGGTGTACTATGGCTACACCTTC
CDR3: CSADGQGTGVYYGYTF

length: 15
size: .
J: TRBJ2-1
V: TRBV6-1
D: TRBD1
DNA: TGTGCCAGCAGTGAAATAGGGACAGTCTACAATGAGCAGTTCTTC
CDR3: CASSEIGTVYNEQFF

length: 13
size: medium-sized
J: TRBJ2-5
V: TRBV7-9
D: .
DNA: TGTGCCAGCAGTTTAGGCAGCCAAGAGACCCAGTACTTC
CDR3: CASSLGSQETQYF

length: 18
size: .
J: TRBJ2-3
V: TRBV10-1
D: TRBD2
DNA: TGCGCCAGCAGTGCCGGGACAGGGACTAGCGGGAAGGCAGATACGCAGTATTTT
CDR3: CASSAGTGTSGKADTQYF

length: 15
size: .
J: TRBJ2-7
V: TRBV19
D: .
DNA: TGTGCCAGTAGTATCTCCCCCGGGATGGGGAACGAGCAGTACTTC
CDR3: CASSISPGMGNEQYF

length: 14
size: .
J: TRBJ1-6
V: TRBV5-1
D: TRBD1
DNA: TGCGCCAGCCGCTTGGGACAGGGGGCGTCACCCCTCCACTTT
CDR3: CASRLGQGASPLHF

length: 13
size: many
J: TRBJ1-1
V: TRBV7-9
D: .
DNA: TGTGCCAGCAGCTTAGTAGGCAGGGACGAGGCTTTCTTT
CDR3: CASSLVGRDEAFF

length: 17
size: .
J: TRBJ1-4
V: TRBV4-2
D: .
DNA: TGTGCCAGCAGCCCAAGGAGGTCACCTACTTGGAATGAAAAACTGTTTTTT
CDR3: CASSPRRSPTWNEKLFF

length: 13
size: .
J: TRBJ1-1
V: TRBV10-2
D: TRBD1
DNA: TGCGCCAGCAGTAACAGGGGAAACACTGAAGCTTTCTTT
CDR3: CASSNRGNTEAFF

length: 12
size: .
J: TRBJ1-2
V: TRBV29-1
D: .
DNA: TGCAGCGTTGGCCGGGCGGGGGCTGGCTACACCTTC
CDR3: CSVGRAGAGYTF

length: 15
size: .
J: TRBJ1-2
V: TRBV29-1
D: TRBD1
DNA: TGCAGCGTTGAGGACGAGACAGGGGGCGGCTATGGCTACACCTTC
CDR3: CSVEDETGGGYGYTF

length: 14
size: .
J: TRBJ2-5
V: TRBV10-1
D: .
DNA: TGCGCCAGCAGTGAGAACACAGTAAAAGAGACCCAGTACTTC
CDR3: CASSENTVKETQYF

length: 13
size: many
J: TRBJ2-7
V: TRBV7-9
D: .
DNA: TGTGCCAGCAGCTGGGAATGGGGTAGCGAGCAGTACTTC
CDR3: CASSWEWGSEQYF

length: 15
size: .
J: TRBJ2-6
V: TRBV15
D: TRBD2
DNA: TGTGCCACCAAGAGGACTAGCGGGAGGGCCAACGTCCTGACTTTC
CDR3: CATKRTSGRANVLTF

length: 13
size: .
J: TRBJ1-1
V: TRBV10-3
D: .
DNA: TGTGCCTCATGGAAGACAGGGAACACTGAAGCTTTCTTT
CDR3: CASWKTGNTEAFF

length: 13
size: .
J: TRBJ2-5
V: TRBV2
D: .
DNA: TGTGCCAGCAAGGGCAGGGGGGGAGAGACCCAGTACTTC
CDR3: CASKGRGGETQYF

length: 14
size: many
J: TRBJ1-5
V: TRBV15
D: .
DNA: TGTGCCACCAGCGTGGGATTCGGCAATCAGCCCCAGCATTTT
CDR3: CATSVGFGNQPQHF

length: 15
size: .
J: TRBJ2-2
V: TRBV24-1
D: .
DNA: TGTGCCACCAGTGATTTGAGGACAGGTCCCGGGGGGCTGTTTTTT
CDR3: CATSDLRTGPGGLFF